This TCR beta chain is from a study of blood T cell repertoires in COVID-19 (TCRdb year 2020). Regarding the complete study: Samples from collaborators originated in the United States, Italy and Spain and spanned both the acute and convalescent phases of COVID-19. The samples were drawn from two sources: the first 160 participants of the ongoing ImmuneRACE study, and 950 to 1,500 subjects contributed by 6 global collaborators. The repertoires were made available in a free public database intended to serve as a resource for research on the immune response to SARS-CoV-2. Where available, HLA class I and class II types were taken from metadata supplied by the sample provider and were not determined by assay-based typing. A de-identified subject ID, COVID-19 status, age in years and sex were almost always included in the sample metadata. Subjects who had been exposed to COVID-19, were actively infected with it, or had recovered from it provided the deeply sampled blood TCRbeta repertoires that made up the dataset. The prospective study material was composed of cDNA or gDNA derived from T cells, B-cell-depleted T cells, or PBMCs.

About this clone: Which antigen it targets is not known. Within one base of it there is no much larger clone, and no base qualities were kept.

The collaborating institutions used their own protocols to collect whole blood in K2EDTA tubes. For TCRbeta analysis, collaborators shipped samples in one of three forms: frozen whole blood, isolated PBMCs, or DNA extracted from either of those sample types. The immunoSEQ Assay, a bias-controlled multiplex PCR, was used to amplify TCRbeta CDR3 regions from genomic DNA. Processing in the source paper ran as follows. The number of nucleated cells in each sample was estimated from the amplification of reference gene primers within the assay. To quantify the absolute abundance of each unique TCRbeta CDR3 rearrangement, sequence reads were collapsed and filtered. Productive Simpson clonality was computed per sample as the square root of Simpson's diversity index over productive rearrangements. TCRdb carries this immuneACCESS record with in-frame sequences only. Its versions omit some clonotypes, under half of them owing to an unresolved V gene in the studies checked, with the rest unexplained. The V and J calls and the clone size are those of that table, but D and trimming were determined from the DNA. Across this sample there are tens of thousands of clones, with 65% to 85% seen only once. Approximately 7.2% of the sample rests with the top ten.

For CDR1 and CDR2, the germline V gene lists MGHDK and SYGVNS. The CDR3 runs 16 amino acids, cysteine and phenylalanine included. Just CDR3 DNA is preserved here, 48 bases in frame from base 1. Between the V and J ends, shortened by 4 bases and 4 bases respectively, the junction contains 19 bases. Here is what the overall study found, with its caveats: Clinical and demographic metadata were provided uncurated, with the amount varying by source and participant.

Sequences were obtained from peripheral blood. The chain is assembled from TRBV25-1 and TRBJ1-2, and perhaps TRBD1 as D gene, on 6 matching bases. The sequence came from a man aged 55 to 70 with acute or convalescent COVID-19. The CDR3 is CASSAPGGAKGYGYTF. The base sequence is TGTGCCAGCAGTGCTCCGGGGGGGGCGAAGGGCTATGGCTACACCTTC.